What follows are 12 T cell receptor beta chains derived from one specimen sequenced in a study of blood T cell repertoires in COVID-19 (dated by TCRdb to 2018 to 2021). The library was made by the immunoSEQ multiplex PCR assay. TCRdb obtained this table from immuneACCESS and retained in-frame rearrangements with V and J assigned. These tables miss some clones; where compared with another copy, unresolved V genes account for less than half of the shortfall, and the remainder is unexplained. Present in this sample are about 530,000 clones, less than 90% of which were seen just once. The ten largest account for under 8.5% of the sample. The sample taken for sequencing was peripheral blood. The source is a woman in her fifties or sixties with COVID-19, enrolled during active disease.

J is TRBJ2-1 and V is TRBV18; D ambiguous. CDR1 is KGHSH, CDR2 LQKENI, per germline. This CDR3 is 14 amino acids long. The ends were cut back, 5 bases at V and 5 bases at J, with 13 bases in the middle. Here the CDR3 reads CASSSRPTDNEQFF. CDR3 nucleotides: TGTGCCAGCTCATCTCGCCCGACTGACAATGAGCAGTTCTTC.

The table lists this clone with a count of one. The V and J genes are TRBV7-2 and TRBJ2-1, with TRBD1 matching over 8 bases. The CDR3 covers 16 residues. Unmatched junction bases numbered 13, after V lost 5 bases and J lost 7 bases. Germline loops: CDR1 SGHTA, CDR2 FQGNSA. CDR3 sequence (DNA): TGTGCCAGCAGCCCAGGGACAGGTGGGGCATCAAATGAGCAGTTCTTC. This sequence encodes CASSPGTGGASNEQFF.

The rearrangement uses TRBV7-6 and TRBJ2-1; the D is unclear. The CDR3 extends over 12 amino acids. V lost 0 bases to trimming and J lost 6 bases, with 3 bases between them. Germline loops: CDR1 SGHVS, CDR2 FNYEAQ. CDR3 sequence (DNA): TGTGCCAGCAGCTTAGCTAGCAATGAGCAGTTCTTC. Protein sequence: CASSLASNEQFF.

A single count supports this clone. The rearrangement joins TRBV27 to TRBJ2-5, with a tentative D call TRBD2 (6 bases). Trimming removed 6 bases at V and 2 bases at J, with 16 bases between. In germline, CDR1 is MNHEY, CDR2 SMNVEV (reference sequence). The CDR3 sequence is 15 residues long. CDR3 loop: CASSASGGWQETQYF. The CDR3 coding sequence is TGTGCCAGCAGCGCCTCCGGGGGTTGGCAAGAGACCCAGTACTTC.

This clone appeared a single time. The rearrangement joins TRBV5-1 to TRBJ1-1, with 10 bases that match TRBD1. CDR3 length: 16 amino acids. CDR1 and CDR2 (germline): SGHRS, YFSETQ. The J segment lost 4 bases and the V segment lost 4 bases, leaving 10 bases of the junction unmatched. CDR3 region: CASSDPGTGVFTEAFF. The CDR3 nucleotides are TGCGCCAGCAGCGACCCCGGGACAGGGGTCTTCACTGAAGCTTTCTTT.

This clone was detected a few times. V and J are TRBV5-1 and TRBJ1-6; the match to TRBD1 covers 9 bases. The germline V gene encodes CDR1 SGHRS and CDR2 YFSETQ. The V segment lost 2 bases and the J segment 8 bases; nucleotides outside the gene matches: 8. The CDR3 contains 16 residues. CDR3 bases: TGCGCCAGCAGCTTATCAATTGACAGGGGGGATTCACCCCTCCACTTT. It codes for CASSLSIDRGDSPLHF.

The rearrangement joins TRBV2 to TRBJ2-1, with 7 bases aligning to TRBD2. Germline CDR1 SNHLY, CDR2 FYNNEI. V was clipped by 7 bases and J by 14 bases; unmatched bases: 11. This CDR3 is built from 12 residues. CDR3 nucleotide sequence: TGTGCCAGCAAGACTCGCGGGGGTCTGAAGTTCTTC. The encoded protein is CASKTRGGLKFF.

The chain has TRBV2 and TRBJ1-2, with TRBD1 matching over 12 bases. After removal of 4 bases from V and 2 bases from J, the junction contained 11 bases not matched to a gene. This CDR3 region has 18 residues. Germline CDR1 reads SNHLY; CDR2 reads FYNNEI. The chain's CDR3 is CASSVPGQGAVANYGYTF. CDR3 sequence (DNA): TGTGCCAGCAGTGTCCCGGGACAGGGGGCTGTGGCAAACTATGGCTACACCTTC.

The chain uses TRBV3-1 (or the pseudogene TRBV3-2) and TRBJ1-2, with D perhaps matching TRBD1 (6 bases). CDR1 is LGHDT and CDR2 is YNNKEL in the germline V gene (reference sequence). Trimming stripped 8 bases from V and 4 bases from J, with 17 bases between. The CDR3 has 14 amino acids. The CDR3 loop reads CASAPQGKFYGYTF. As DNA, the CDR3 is TGTGCCAGCGCACCCCAGGGGAAATTCTATGGCTACACCTTC.

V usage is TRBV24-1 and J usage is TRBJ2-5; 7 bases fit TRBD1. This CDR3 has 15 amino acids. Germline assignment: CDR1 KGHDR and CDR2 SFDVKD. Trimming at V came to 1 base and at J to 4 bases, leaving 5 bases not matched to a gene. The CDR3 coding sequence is TGTGCCACCAGTGATTTCAGACAGGGAAGAGAGACCCAGTACTTC. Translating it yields CATSDFRQGRETQYF.

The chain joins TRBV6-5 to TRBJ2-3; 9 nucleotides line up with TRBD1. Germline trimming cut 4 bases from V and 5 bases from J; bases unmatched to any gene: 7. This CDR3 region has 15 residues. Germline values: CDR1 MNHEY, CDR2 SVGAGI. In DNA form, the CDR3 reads TGTGCCAGCAGTTCTGGGGACAGGGCTGGAGATACGCAGTATTTT. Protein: CASSSGDRAGDTQYF.

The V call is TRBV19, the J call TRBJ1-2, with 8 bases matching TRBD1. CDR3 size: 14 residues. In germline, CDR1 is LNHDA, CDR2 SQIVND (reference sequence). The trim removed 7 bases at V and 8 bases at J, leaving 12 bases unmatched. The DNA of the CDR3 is TGTGCCAGTAAATTTCGGACAGGGCGGAACGGCTACACCTTC. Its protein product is CASKFRTGRNGYTF.